Sequencing of this TCR beta chain was carried out in a study of blood T cell repertoires in COVID-19. In the study's own analysis: Using reference gene primer amplification, nucleated cell counts were estimated. The protocol was immunoSEQ multiplex PCR, while the TCRdb copy is restricted to in-frame clones and leaves out a portion. V, J and clone size derive from that table, while D and trimming were established from the DNA sequence. Of some 45,000 clones in the sample, about 80% are singletons; the top ten hold about 14%. The sample taken for sequencing was peripheral blood. The origin of this receptor is a human donor in a cohort sampled during active COVID-19.

CDR3 sequence: CATSDPGTSGYEQYF. In DNA form, the CDR3 reads TGTGCCACCAGTGACCCGGGGACTAGCGGCTACGAGCAGTACTTC. This chain uses TRBV24-1 with TRBJ2-7; 11 positions match TRBD2. CDR3 size: 15 residues. CDR1 is KGHDR and CDR2 is SFDVKD in the germline V gene. With 4 bases clipped from V and 3 bases from J, the junction kept 4 bases outside the gene matches.